This TCR beta chain was obtained from a study of blood T cell repertoires in COVID-19. Study as a whole: Sites in the United States, Italy and Spain provided acute and convalescent COVID-19 samples. PBMCs, B-cell-depleted T cells, or T cells provided the cDNA or gDNA that made up the material.

CDR1 SNHLY and CDR2 FYNNEI come from the germline V gene. This CDR3 is 14 amino acids long. V was shortened by 5 bases and J by 1 base, with 11 bases between the two germline ends. Authors' data handling: Reference gene primer amplification gave estimated nucleated cell counts. Clones were sequenced by immunoSEQ multiplex PCR, and TCRdb holds only the in-frame ones, with some missing. That table supplies the V and J calls and clone size; D and trimming were determined from the DNA. The data contain 200,000 to 300,000 clones, about 82% of them singletons. The chain carries TRBV2 and TRBJ1-1, with no clear D. Sample: peripheral blood. This clonotype was sampled from a woman aged 60-70 years with active or convalescent COVID-19. The CDR3 here is CASSSTNRNTEAFF. CDR3 in DNA: TGTGCCAGCAGTTCGACAAACAGGAACACTGAAGCTTTCTTT. Variable domain in full (rest from reference TRBV2 and TRBJ1-1): EPEVTQTPSHQVTQMGQEVILRCVPISNHLYFYWYRQILGQKVEFLVSFYNNEISEKSEIFDDQFSVERPDGSNFTLKIRSTKLEDSAMYFCASSSTNRNTEAFFGQGTRLTVV.